The rows below give T cell receptor beta chains drawn from one sample of a study of CD8+CD57+ T cells in acquired aplastic anemia. TCRdb analysed the reads with MiXCR anew, one entry per CDR3 protein. The sample includes 100,000 to 120,000 distinct CDR3 sequences, 40% to 65% of them seen just once. The sample consisted of sorted CD4+, CD8+, or CD8+CD57+ T cells (not recorded which) from PBMCs. All receptors come from a human donor in good health, serving as a control. Both conserved end residues are part of each CDR3. Fields, in order: V gene, J gene, D gene, clone size, CDR3 DNA, CDR3 protein. A D gene is named only where the DNA matches it firmly. Clone size is shown for a subset of rows, as once, few, many or a class of expanded clone.

v_gene: TRBV24-1
j_gene: TRBJ2-1
d_gene: NA
abundance: NA
CDR3nt: TGTGCCACCAGTGATCAGGGACGACGGGGCTCGGATGAGCAGTTCTTC
CDR3aa: CATSDQGRRGSDEQFF

v_gene: TRBV6-6
j_gene: TRBJ2-1
d_gene: NA
abundance: many
CDR3nt: TGTGCCAGCAGTATCAGCTTAGATGAGCAGTTCTTC
CDR3aa: CASSISLDEQFF

v_gene: TRBV12-5
j_gene: TRBJ1-2
d_gene: NA
abundance: NA
CDR3nt: TGTGCTAGTGGTCCCCCAGACCGCTATGGCTACACCTTC
CDR3aa: CASGPPDRYGYTF

v_gene: TRBV6-2/TRBV6-3
j_gene: TRBJ2-7
d_gene: NA
abundance: few
CDR3nt: TGTGCCAGCGGCCGACAGTCCTACGAGCAGTACTTC
CDR3aa: CASGRQSYEQYF

v_gene: TRBV25-1
j_gene: TRBJ1-1
d_gene: TRBD1
abundance: NA
CDR3nt: TGTGCCAGGCCGTTTACCCAGGGGGCGCCCACTGAAGCTTCCTTT
CDR3aa: CARPFTQGAPTEASF

v_gene: TRBV29-1
j_gene: TRBJ1-2
d_gene: TRBD1
abundance: NA
CDR3nt: TGCAGCGTGGGGGACAGCTCTATCCTTTTCGACACCTTC
CDR3aa: CSVGDSSILFDTF

v_gene: TRBV11-3
j_gene: TRBJ1-3
d_gene: TRBD1
abundance: NA
CDR3nt: TGTGCCAGCAGCTCGAGACAGGGAAACACCATGTATTTT
CDR3aa: CASSSRQGNTMYF

v_gene: TRBV7-6
j_gene: TRBJ2-7
d_gene: NA
abundance: NA
CDR3nt: TGTGCCAGCAGCTTAGGTGCGGAATACGAGCAGTACTTC
CDR3aa: CASSLGAEYEQYF

v_gene: TRBV29-1
j_gene: TRBJ2-1
d_gene: TRBD2
abundance: NA
CDR3nt: TGCAGCGGCGCCGGGACTAGCGGGGGGGTAAACAATGAGCAGTTCTTC
CDR3aa: CSGAGTSGGVNNEQFF

v_gene: TRBV10-3
j_gene: TRBJ2-2
d_gene: NA
abundance: NA
CDR3nt: TGTGCCATCAGTTCCGGACAACTCAACACCGGGGAGCTGTTTTTT
CDR3aa: CAISSGQLNTGELFF

v_gene: TRBV20-1
j_gene: TRBJ1-2
d_gene: TRBD1
abundance: many
CDR3nt: TGCAGTGCTGAGGACAGGGAGGACTATGGCTACACCTTC
CDR3aa: CSAEDREDYGYTF

v_gene: TRBV6-1
j_gene: TRBJ1-1
d_gene: NA
abundance: many
CDR3nt: TGTGCCAGCAGTCCAGGAGAGAACACTGAAGCTTTCTTT
CDR3aa: CASSPGENTEAFF

v_gene: TRBV5-4
j_gene: TRBJ2-2
d_gene: TRBD1
abundance: many
CDR3nt: TGTGCCAGCAGCTATGGACAGGGGAACACCGGGGAGCTGTTTTTT
CDR3aa: CASSYGQGNTGELFF

v_gene: TRBV20-1
j_gene: TRBJ1-1
d_gene: NA
abundance: NA
CDR3nt: TGCAGTGCCGTAGGGATATTGAACACTGAAGCTTTCTTT
CDR3aa: CSAVGILNTEAFF

v_gene: TRBV30
j_gene: TRBJ2-3
d_gene: TRBD2
abundance: NA
CDR3nt: TGTGCCTGGAGCGGGACTAGCGGGGGGCTCACAGATACGCAGTATTTT
CDR3aa: CAWSGTSGGLTDTQYF

v_gene: TRBV15
j_gene: TRBJ2-3
d_gene: NA
abundance: NA
CDR3nt: TGTGCCACCAGCAATTGGGGAGGTCGTGGCACCGATACGCAGTATTTT
CDR3aa: CATSNWGGRGTDTQYF

v_gene: TRBV10-2
j_gene: TRBJ2-3
d_gene: TRBD2
abundance: NA
CDR3nt: TGCGCCAGCATGGGTAGCGGGGGGTACACAGATACGCAGTATTTT
CDR3aa: CASMGSGGYTDTQYF

v_gene: TRBV2
j_gene: TRBJ1-5
d_gene: NA
abundance: NA
CDR3nt: TGTGCCAGCAGTGAGGGGCCCCAGCCCCAGCATTTT
CDR3aa: CASSEGPQPQHF

v_gene: TRBV24-1
j_gene: TRBJ1-1
d_gene: TRBD1
abundance: NA
CDR3nt: TGTGCCACCAGTTCAGGGGGACCAACCACTGAAGCTTTCTTT
CDR3aa: CATSSGGPTTEAFF

v_gene: TRBV19
j_gene: TRBJ1-1
d_gene: NA
abundance: NA
CDR3nt: TGTGCCAGTGGTATAGTTGTGGGCATGAACACTGAAGCTTTCTTT
CDR3aa: CASGIVVGMNTEAFF

v_gene: TRBV2
j_gene: TRBJ2-7
d_gene: NA
abundance: NA
CDR3nt: TGTGCCAGCACTGGGGACTCGGTCGAGCAGTACTTC
CDR3aa: CASTGDSVEQYF

v_gene: TRBV3-1
j_gene: TRBJ1-6
d_gene: NA
abundance: many
CDR3nt: TGTGCCAGCAGCCTAAGCGGGATCTTAGGGAATTCACCCCTCCACTTT
CDR3aa: CASSLSGILGNSPLHF

v_gene: TRBV30
j_gene: TRBJ1-1
d_gene: NA
abundance: few
CDR3nt: TGTGCCTGGAGACGCACGAAAACCACTGAAGCTTTCTTT
CDR3aa: CAWRRTKTTEAFF